These 20 T cell receptor beta chains came from one sample sequenced in a study of radiotherapy plus CTLA-4 blockade in lung cancer. Clones were sequenced by immunoSEQ multiplex PCR, and TCRdb holds only the in-frame ones, with some missing. The sample has about 98,000 clones, approximately 78% seen once. The specimen comprised peripheral blood, sampled from a patient treated with radiotherapy plus ipilimumab. The receptors originated from a human donor with non-small cell lung cancer who had a partial response to radiotherapy plus ipilimumab.

V usage is TRBV28 and J usage is TRBJ2-7; TRBD1 matches 9 bases. J was trimmed by 4 bases and V by 4 bases; bases with no gene match: 14. There are 17 residues in the CDR3. Per the germline V gene, CDR1 is MDHEN and CDR2 is SYDVKM. The CDR3 here is CASSSGGQGGSLYEQYF. The DNA of the CDR3 is TGTGCCAGCAGTTCTGGGGGACAGGGAGGCTCCCTATACGAGCAGTACTTC.

In DNA, the CDR3 is TGTGCCAGCAGCCCAAAGACAGCCCTAGGCACAGATACGCAGTATTTT. It is translated as CASSPKTALGTDTQYF. This chain joins TRBV9 and TRBJ2-3; weak D call: TRBD1 (5 bases). Germline values: CDR1 SGDLS, CDR2 YYNGEE. The CDR3 runs 16 residues. Trimming removed 4 bases from V and 1 base from J, with 16 bases in between.

This chain joins TRBV4-1 and TRBJ2-1, with a weak D call TRBD1 (5 bases). The V end lost 0 bases, the J end lost 12 bases, and 15 bases lay between the germline ends. CDR1 and CDR2 (germline): MGHRA, YSYEKL. This CDR3 contains 14 residues. CDR3 sequence (DNA): TGCGCCAGCAGCCAAGAATTGGACACCAAAAGGCAGTTCTTC. Translated: CASSQELDTKRQFF.

This clone has a handful of counts. In DNA form, the CDR3 reads TGTGCCAGCAGCTTAGAGCTGGGACACTCCACAGATACGCAGTATTTT. It encodes CASSLELGHSTDTQYF. The J gene is TRBJ2-3, the V gene TRBV7-8; TRBD1 might be the D (6 bases). Trimming stripped 1 base from V and 2 bases from J, with 13 bases between. Germline assignment: CDR1 SGHVS and CDR2 FQNEAQ. The CDR3 contains 16 residues.

This chain joins TRBV14 and TRBJ2-3; 7 nucleotides line up with TRBD2. The CDR3 consists of 18 residues. Looked up from germline, CDR1 is SGHDN and CDR2 is FVKESK. V dropped 1 base and J dropped 6; count of bases not matched to a gene: 16. The CDR3 DNA sequence: TGTGCCAGCAGCCAAGCCCACCCGGGACTACGAACCCGGGATACGCAGTATTTT. It is translated as CASSQAHPGLRTRDTQYF. Full variable domain (outside the CDR3, taken from reference TRBV14 and TRBJ2-3): EAGVTQFPSHSVIEKGQTVTLRCDPISGHDNLYWYRRVMGKEIKFLLHFVKESKQDESGMPNNRFLAERTGGTYSTLKVQPAELEDSGVYFCASSQAHPGLRTRDTQYFGPGTRLTVL.

The chain couples TRBV5-1 to TRBJ1-4, with 8 bases aligning to TRBD1. CDR3 length: 14 residues. V dropped 4 bases and J dropped 11; count of bases not matched to a gene: 10. CDR1 is SGHRS, CDR2 YFSETQ, per germline. This CDR3 is CASSEPGQGRKLFF. In DNA, the CDR3 is TGCGCCAGCAGCGAACCCGGACAGGGTAGGAAACTGTTTTTT.

The sample holds one count of this clone. The DNA of the CDR3 is TGTGCCAGCAGCTTTGGCGGGACGAGCTCCTACGAGCAGTACTTC. The encoded protein is CASSFGGTSSYEQYF. The genes are TRBV7-2 and TRBJ2-5; perhaps TRBD2 as D (6 bases). The J call could be wrong; TRBJ2-7 is a better fit for the DNA end. This CDR3 contains 15 residues. The germline V gene encodes CDR1 SGHTA and CDR2 FQGNSA.

This chain connects TRBV6-5 to TRBJ2-1; D possibly corresponds to TRBD2 (5 bases). V was pared by 6 bases and J by 1 base, with 13 bases between. The germline V gene has CDR1 MNHEY and CDR2 SVGAGI. The CDR3 extends over 15 amino acids. This CDR3 is CASRREFLSYNEQFF. CDR3 in DNA: TGTGCCAGCAGGAGGGAGTTTCTATCCTACAATGAGCAGTTCTTC.

Comments on this clone: This CDR3 is also generated by other DNA sequences in the sample. The V gene is TRBV19, the J gene TRBJ2-5; TRBD2 aligns across 7 bases. J was trimmed by 2 bases and V by 1 base; bases with no gene match: 1. The CDR3 runs 14 residues. Germline lookup yields CDR1 LNHDA and CDR2 SQIVND (reference sequence). CDR3 bases: TGTGCCAGTAGTATAGCGGGAGGACAAGAGACCCAGTACTTC. Residues: CASSIAGGQETQYF.

The rearrangement joins TRBV28 to TRBJ2-3; 10 nucleotides agree with TRBD1. The CDR3 has 17 residues. CDR1 is MDHEN and CDR2 is SYDVKM in the germline V gene. V dropped 1 base and J dropped 4; count of bases not matched to a gene: 8. CDR3 loop: CASSLLGQGKSADTQYF. CDR3 sequence (DNA): TGTGCCAGCAGTTTATTGGGACAGGGGAAATCCGCAGATACGCAGTATTTT.

In regard to this clone: The junction and the germline gene differ at one end; a read error may be behind it. The chain is built from TRBV14 and TRBJ2-7; the D gene is possibly TRBD2 (5 bases). The CDR3 runs to 15 residues. Germline CDR1 and CDR2: SGHDN and FVKESK. The CDR3 protein is CASSPNGVPSFEQYF. In DNA form, the CDR3 reads TGTGCCAGCAGCCCCAACGGGGTCCCGTCCTTCGAGCAGTACTTC.

CDR3: CASSLYLSGSSTYEQYF. DNA for the CDR3: TGCGCCAGCAGCCTCTACTTATCAGGCTCCAGCACCTACGAGCAGTACTTC. The chain is built from TRBV5-1 and TRBJ2-7; no clear D gene. Trimming removed 4 bases at V and 2 bases at J, with 22 bases between. Germline-derived CDR1 and CDR2 are SGHRS and YFSETQ. This CDR3 comprises 17 residues.

V is TRBV27 and J is TRBJ2-5, with D possibly matching TRBD1 (7 bases). Deletions cut 8 bases from V and 3 bases from J, with 22 bases between. CDR1 is MNHEY, CDR2 SMNVEV, per germline (reference sequence). This CDR3 has 16 residues. CDR3 in DNA: TGTGCCAGCCAAAAGCCGGAGGGGGCGCTCGAAGAGACCCAGTACTTC. Its protein product is CASQKPEGALEETQYF.

The CDR3 DNA reads as TGTGCCAGCAGCAGGTCCGGGTCGAACACTGAAGCTTTCTTT. Its translation: CASSRSGSNTEAFF. The V gene is TRBV7-2, the J gene TRBJ1-1; D remains unclear. Trimming left V 5 bases short and J 1 base short, with 11 bases between. The CDR3 totals 14 residues. The germline CDR1 and CDR2 sequences are SGHTA and FQGNSA.

This chain joins TRBV28 and TRBJ2-7, with 8 bases matching TRBD1. CDR3 length: 13 amino acids. V lost 7 bases and J lost 3; bases outside the gene matches: 5. Germline V gene lookup returns CDR1 MDHEN and CDR2 SYDVKM. The DNA of the CDR3 is TGTGCCAGCACCGCCGGACAGGGCTACGAGCAGTACTTC. It codes for CASTAGQGYEQYF.

The J gene is TRBJ2-5, the V gene TRBV25-1; D possibly corresponds to TRBD2 (6 bases). Trimming shortened V by 4 bases and J by 2 bases, and 14 bases separated the two germline ends. Germline loops: CDR1 MGHDK, CDR2 SYGVNS. The length of the CDR3 is 15 residues. CDR3 bases: TGTGCCAGCAGTGCCCCGGGACTTCTACAAGAGACCCAGTACTTC. It yields the protein CASSAPGLLQETQYF.

The chain uses TRBV18 and TRBJ2-5, with TRBD1 matching over 7 bases. This CDR3 has 14 residues. CDR1 and CDR2 from the germline V gene are KGHSH and LQKENI. V lost 0 bases, J lost 5 bases, and 3 bases stayed unmatched. The CDR3 sequence is CASSPPGGVETQYF. CDR3 nucleotide sequence: TGTGCCAGCTCACCACCAGGGGGCGTGGAGACCCAGTACTTC.

The rearrangement links TRBV5-1 to TRBJ2-3, with 9 bases fitting TRBD2. The junction had 4 bases not matched to a gene; V was cut back by 2 bases and J by 3 bases. The CDR3 runs to 15 residues. Germline-derived CDR1 and CDR2 are SGHRS and YFSETQ. CDR3 sequence (DNA): TGCGCCAGCAGCTTATTAGCGGGAGCTACAGATACGCAGTATTTT. Translating it yields CASSLLAGATDTQYF.

The chain has TRBV28 and TRBJ2-1; the match to TRBD1 covers 9 bases. The CDR3 runs 14 residues. Germline values: CDR1 MDHEN, CDR2 SYDVKM. The junction had 6 bases not matched to a gene; V was cut back by 4 bases and J by 8 bases. CDR3 in amino acids: CASSSPGQGYEQFF. The CDR3 nucleotides are TGTGCCAGCAGTTCTCCGGGACAGGGTTATGAGCAGTTCTTC.

This clone has just a few counts. The chain joins TRBV6-4 to TRBJ1-3, with D possibly being TRBD1 (5 bases). Germline lookup yields CDR1 MRHNA and CDR2 SNTAGT. This CDR3 has 16 amino acids. Trimming removed 7 bases at V and 0 bases at J, with 16 bases between. The CDR3 sequence is CASISAGRISGNTIYF. The CDR3 DNA sequence: TGTGCCAGCATCAGCGCGGGACGGATCTCTGGAAACACCATATATTTT.